Shown below are 2 T cell receptor beta chains from a single sample sequenced in a study of identical twins (dated by TCRdb to about 2016). Preparation of the library involved 5' RACE. Sequenced on an Illumina HiSeq 2000. TCRdb reworked the public reads: Q25 trimming with fastp, MiXCR clone assembly, productive beta chains retained. CDR3 protein sequences are deduplicated, and each keeps its most common genes and DNA. Across this sample there are hundreds of thousands of distinct CDR3 sequences, with 12% seen only once. The ten largest clones add up to around 1.5% of the sample. The data also belong to a second study, concerning yellow fever vaccine responses in identical twins.

The sample consisted of PBMCs. The receptors derive from a woman under 30 in good health.

The chain combines TRBV3-1 with TRBJ2-3; weak D call: TRBD1 (6 bases). Looked up from germline, CDR1 is LGHDT and CDR2 is YNNKEL (reference sequence). There are 14 residues in the CDR3. V was clipped by 5 bases and J by 3 bases, with 12 bases between them. CDR3 amino acids: CASSSGQKTDTQYF. CDR3 nucleotides: TGTGCCAGCAGCTCCGGACAGAAGACAGATACGCAGTATTTT.

This clonotype showed up just a few times. V is TRBV5-1 and J is TRBJ2-2; 12 positions match TRBD2. The ends lost 4 bases at V and 7 bases at J; junction bases unmatched: 5. Germline CDR1 and CDR2: SGHRS and YFSETQ. The CDR3 has 15 amino acids. CDR3 sequence: CASSPRTSGNGELFF. DNA for the CDR3: TGCGCCAGCAGCCCCCGGACTAGCGGGAACGGGGAGCTGTTTTTT.